One sample yielded the 21 T cell receptor beta chains listed below, sequenced in a study of tissue T cells after allogeneic stem cell transplantation. Generated by immunoSEQ multiplex PCR, the TCRdb table keeps only in-frame clones and is missing some. The sample holds tens of thousands of clones, over 70% seen once. The specimen comprised tissue from the ileum, sampled at autopsy. The receptors were sampled from a female donor of 60 years or more with lung cancer.

The J gene is TRBJ1-6, the V gene TRBV4-3; possibly TRBD1 for D (6 bases). This CDR3 region has 15 residues. Between the trimmed V and J ends, which lost 1 base and 6 bases, there was a span of 10 bases. Germline V gene sequence: CDR1 LGHNA, CDR2 YSLEER. The CDR3 sequence is CASSQGQGRNSPLHF. The CDR3 region has the DNA TGCGCCAGCAGCCAAGGGCAGGGGCGTAATTCACCCCTCCACTTT.

The rearrangement joins TRBV6-2 or TRBV6-3 to TRBJ1-1; D not resolved. Germline CDR1 reads MNHEY; CDR2 reads SVGEGT. V was shortened by 0 bases and J by 4 bases, with 9 bases between the two germline ends. This CDR3 is built from 14 residues. The CDR3 DNA follows: TGTGCCAGCAGTTACTCGACATCCGCCACTGAAGCTTTCTTT. Protein: CASSYSTSATEAFF.

The chain uses TRBV18 and TRBJ2-4; TRBD2 matches 14 bases. The CDR3 covers 19 residues. V was pared by 2 bases and J by 0 bases, with 6 bases of the junction left unmatched. Germline CDR1 KGHSH, CDR2 LQKENI. Written as DNA, the CDR3 is TGTGCCAGCTCACCATTGACTAGCGGGGGGGATCTAGCCAAAAACATTCAGTACTTC. Translation gives CASSPLTSGGDLAKNIQYF.

The chain joins TRBV4-3 to TRBJ2-1, with D possibly matching TRBD2 (6 bases). The CDR3 totals 12 residues. The V gene's germline CDR1 is LGHNA and CDR2 YSLEER. The V end lost 1 base, the J end lost 10 bases, and 8 bases lay between the germline ends. The CDR3: CASSQVRGEQFF. Written as DNA, the CDR3 is TGCGCCAGCAGCCAAGTTCGGGGGGAGCAGTTCTTC.

The V gene is TRBV6-2 or TRBV6-3, the J gene TRBJ1-1; D is ambiguous. V was pared by 0 bases and J by 2 bases, with 7 bases between. Germline assignment: CDR1 MNHEY and CDR2 SVGEGT. The CDR3 extends over 14 amino acids. The CDR3 DNA reads as TGTGCCAGCAGTTACTCGAAGGGAAACACTGAAGCTTTCTTT. Amino acids: CASSYSKGNTEAFF.

The rearrangement uses TRBV6-5 and TRBJ2-1; 7 bases line up with TRBD1. J gave up 4 bases and V 6 bases, and 9 bases lay outside the gene matches. This CDR3 comprises 15 residues. Germline V gives CDR1 MNHEY, CDR2 SVGAGI. The DNA of the CDR3 is TGTGCCAGCAGCCGAGTACAGGGGACGTACAATGAGCAGTTCTTC. It is translated as CASSRVQGTYNEQFF.

The chain links TRBV7-8 to TRBJ2-2; D remains ambiguous. The V end was cut by 0 bases, the J end by 1 base, with 12 bases between. CDR1 SGHVS and CDR2 FQNEAQ come from the germline V gene. This CDR3 has 17 residues. DNA of the CDR3: TGTGCCAGCAGCTTAGCCCGGCGGACCCGGAACACCGGGGAGCTGTTTTTT. Amino acids: CASSLARRTRNTGELFF.

The V and J genes are TRBV7-8 and TRBJ2-3; D may be TRBD2 (5 bases). Between the trimmed V and J ends, which lost 5 bases and 4 bases, there was a span of 16 bases. The CDR3 is made up of 15 amino acids. The germline V gene has CDR1 SGHVS and CDR2 FQNEAQ. The CDR3 coding sequence is TGTGCCAGCAGCCTACGGGAAATAGCAGCAGATACGCAGTATTTT. Protein product: CASSLREIAADTQYF.

The table lists this clone with a few counts. The chain combines TRBV29-1 with TRBJ2-1, with no clear D. Germline loops: CDR1 SQVTM, CDR2 ANQGSEA. The CDR3 contains 14 residues. Trimming took off 4 bases at V and 4 bases at J, with 14 bases between the two ends. The CDR3 coding sequence is TGCAGCGTTGTTCGGCAGATCGTGTACAATGAGCAGTTCTTC. Translated: CSVVRQIVYNEQFF.

The J gene is TRBJ1-2, the V gene TRBV12-3 or TRBV12-4, with D perhaps matching TRBD1 (5 bases). The CDR3 spans 13 residues. The V end was cut by 11 bases, the J end by 0 bases, with 13 bases between. CDR3 region: CAGGTAANYGYTF. CDR3 bases: TGTGCCGGGGGGACTGCAGCTAACTATGGCTACACCTTC.

This clone was detected only a few times. The V and J genes are TRBV19 and TRBJ1-4; possible D gene TRBD1, 6 bases. Germline CDR1 is LNHDA and CDR2 is SQIVND (reference sequence). CDR3 length: 17 amino acids. V was clipped by 3 bases and J by 1 base, with 15 bases between them. The chain's CDR3 is CASSISGGGRTNEKLFF. Here the CDR3 DNA reads TGTGCCAGTAGTATCTCGGGCGGGGGCCGAACTAATGAAAAACTGTTTTTT.

The chain uses TRBV4-3 and TRBJ1-2; a weak D match, TRBD1 (6 bases). The CDR3 is made up of 16 amino acids. The germline CDR1 and CDR2 sequences are LGHNA and YSLEER. V was trimmed by 2 bases and J by 3 bases, leaving 16 bases between them. Here the CDR3 reads CASSQLGGAYDYGYTF. Written as DNA, the CDR3 is TGCGCCAGCAGCCAATTGGGGGGCGCTTACGACTATGGCTACACCTTC.

V and J are TRBV27 and TRBJ1-5; possible D gene TRBD1, 6 bases. The CDR3 loop spans 14 amino acids. The germline gives CDR1 MNHEY, CDR2 SMNVEV (reference sequence). V dropped 5 bases and J dropped 7 bases, with 15 bases sitting between them. CDR3 in DNA: TGTGCCAGCAGTACAACAGGGAATAGGCAGCCCCAGCATTTT. This codes for CASSTTGNRQPQHF.

The sample holds a few counts of this clone. Other DNA sequences within the sample encode an identical CDR3. This chain connects TRBV4-2 to TRBJ1-5, with 8 bases fitting TRBD1. This CDR3 spans 16 amino acids. CDR1 and CDR2 (germline): LGHNA, YNFKEQ. V shed 1 base, J shed 1 base, and the junction held 3 bases outside the gene matches. The CDR3 DNA follows: TGTGCCAGCAGCCAAGTGGACAGGGACAGCAATCAGCCCCAGCATTTT. Translation gives CASSQVDRDSNQPQHF.

This chain links TRBV6-6 with TRBJ2-7; possible D gene TRBD2, 6 bases. There are 15 residues in the CDR3. Germline V gene data show CDR1 as MNHNY and CDR2 as SVGAGI (reference sequence). V lost 4 bases, J lost 3 bases, and 16 bases lay in between. CDR3 coding DNA: TGTGCCAGCAGTTCCCCGGGAGAAGCGGGCTACGAGCAGTACTTC. Amino acids: CASSSPGEAGYEQYF.

The rearrangement links TRBV4-3 to TRBJ2-3; 8 bases map to TRBD2. With 0 bases clipped from V and 1 base from J, the junction kept 3 bases outside the gene matches. CDR3 length equals 16 residues. Germline CDR1 reads LGHNA; CDR2 reads YSLEER. The CDR3 DNA reads TGCGCCAGCAGCCAAGATTCAGCGGGGGGCACAGATACGCAGTATTTT. This gives the protein CASSQDSAGGTDTQYF.

This clone was detected only once. The V and J genes are TRBV7-2 and TRBJ2-2; the match to TRBD2 covers 10 bases. The CDR3 runs 17 residues. Germline V CDR1 and CDR2: SGHTA, FQGNSA. V trimming: 5 bases; J trimming: 2 bases; junction bases outside the gene matches: 8. The CDR3 DNA follows: TGTGCCAGCAGCCTTCTAGCGGGGGTCCTAAACACCGGGGAGCTGTTTTTT. Amino acids: CASSLLAGVLNTGELFF.

The chain carries TRBV29-1 and TRBJ1-4, with TRBD1 matching 11 bases. The germline V gene encodes CDR1 SQVTM and CDR2 ANQGSEA. The CDR3 is made up of 13 amino acids. V was pared by 7 bases and J by 7 bases, with 5 bases of the junction left unmatched. CDR3 coding DNA: TGCAGCGCCGGACAGGGGGCCGGTGAAAAACTGTTTTTT. Residues: CSAGQGAGEKLFF.

The V gene is TRBV10-3, the J gene TRBJ2-2, with TRBD1 as a possible D gene (6 bases). The CDR3 loop spans 13 amino acids. V lost 9 bases to trimming and J lost 0 bases, with 8 bases between them. CDR1 and CDR2 (germline): ENHRY, SYGVKD. The CDR3 bases are TGTGCCATACGGACAGCGAACACCGGGGAGCTGTTTTTT. Translation: CAIRTANTGELFF.

The V call is TRBV7-3, the J call TRBJ2-2; the match to TRBD2 covers 10 bases. Germline loops: CDR1 SGHTA, CDR2 FQGTGA. The CDR3 has 18 residues. With V trimmed by 3 bases and J by 2 bases, 9 bases remained unmatched. In DNA, the CDR3 is TGTGCCAGCAGCTTTCGGGCTAGCGGGAGTGGAAACACCGGGGAGCTGTTTTTT. Translation gives CASSFRASGSGNTGELFF.

The chain links TRBV2 to TRBJ1-2; D might be TRBD1 (6 bases). This CDR3 has 14 residues. The ends were cut back, 6 bases at V and 0 bases at J, with 11 bases in the middle. Germline V gene lookup returns CDR1 SNHLY and CDR2 FYNNEI. The CDR3 nucleotides read TGTGCCAGCAGACCCAGGGGCGCTAACTATGGCTACACCTTC. The encoded protein is CASRPRGANYGYTF.